This T cell receptor beta chain was sequenced in a study of blood T cell repertoires in COVID-19. Study context: Sites in the United States, Italy and Spain provided acute and convalescent COVID-19 samples.

Donors of Cohort 3 who recovered were those that had two negative PCRs, clearance, or symptom resolution. Authors' methods: How many nucleated cells were present was estimated from reference gene primer amplification. This table comes from immunoSEQ multiplex PCR, and its TCRdb copy is limited to in-frame clones, with some not included. The V and J calls and clone size are taken from that table; D and trimming were inferred from the DNA. The sample has 300,000 to 400,000 clones, roughly 87% seen once. CDR3 size: 13 residues. Germline assignment: CDR1 SGHNT and CDR2 YYREEE (reference sequence). Trimming stripped 10 bases from V and 1 base from J, with 14 bases between.

Sequenced material: PBMCs or T cells enriched from blood (not recorded which). The V call is TRBV5-4, the J call TRBJ1-1; TRBD1 is a possible D gene (5 bases). This TCR came from a woman in her twenties or thirties who had recovered from COVID-19. CDR3 loop: CAARTSQNTEAFF. The CDR3 nucleotides are TGTGCCGCGAGGACATCTCAGAACACTGAAGCTTTCTTT.